This T cell receptor (beta chain) was recorded in a study of human T cells and chemical hapten exposure. Overall study context: DPC at 2% was the sensitizing agent, placed on about 2 cm by about 2 cm of upper inner arm skin. Patch tests of 0.01% DPC on the upper back were read at 6 days.

As for time point: pre-sensitization, week 0. Documented treatment: therapeutic diphenylcyclopropenone sensitization with weekly scalp DPC. There are a few counts of this clonotype. What the library attached to individual cDNA molecules were unique molecular identifiers. In the authors' workflow: Sample TCR counts, which ranged from roughly 23,224 to 750,000, had a median of around 96,000. MiXCR, applied by TCRdb to the RACE reads, yields one record per CDR3 protein. None of the V and J calls come from the authors' own analysis; TCRdb made them. The data contain 200,000 to 300,000 distinct CDR3 sequences, over 8% of them singletons. The origin of this receptor is a woman aged 40-49 years with alopecia areata. Some clones in this sample may be carry-over from other donors' samples. The input for sequencing was whole blood, taken in connection with sensitization to the hapten diphenylcyclopropenone (DPC).

The CDR3 here is CASSLLAGTYNEQFF. DNA of the CDR3: TGTGCCAGCAGTTTGCTAGCGGGAACGTACAATGAGCAGTTCTTC. This chain uses TRBV12-3 or TRBV12-4 with TRBJ2-1; TRBD2 agrees at 9 bases. The CDR3 has 15 amino acids. J gave up 4 bases and V 3 bases, and 4 bases lay outside the gene matches.